A single sample gave rise to the 6 T cell receptor beta chains below, sequenced in a study of blood T cell repertoires in COVID-19. The assay was immunoSEQ multiplex PCR, and TCRdb's table has in-frame clones only and misses some. Seen here are roughly 180,000 clones, about 85% observed once, and the top ten hold 6.9%. Sequenced input: peripheral blood. These receptors were collected from a man older than 75 with COVID-19, enrolled during active disease.

This clone has a single count. V and J are TRBV19 and TRBJ1-2; no firm D call. This CDR3 has 14 amino acids. Germline CDR1 LNHDA, CDR2 SQIVND (reference sequence). V was trimmed by 7 bases and J by 6 bases, leaving 18 bases between them. CDR3 nucleotide sequence: TGTGCCAGTACCCTAAGAACAGCCTCTGATGGCTACACCTTC. As protein: CASTLRTASDGYTF.

The chain combines TRBV28 with TRBJ1-4; no clear D. V was trimmed by 8 bases and J by 7 bases, leaving 17 bases between them. CDR3 length: 14 residues. CDR1 and CDR2 from the germline V gene are MDHEN and SYDVKM. As DNA, the CDR3 is TGTGCCAGCGAGAGTTGGGGAGAAGGTGAAAAACTGTTTTTT. Its protein product is CASESWGEGEKLFF.

This clone was counted once. This rearrangement joins TRBV25-1 to TRBJ1-5; D gene unclear. CDR1 and CDR2 (germline): MGHDK, SYGVNS. CDR3 length: 14 amino acids. V was clipped by 3 bases and J by 6 bases, with 12 bases between them. CDR3 residues: CASSDGRVAQPQHF. The DNA for the CDR3 is TGTGCCAGCAGTGATGGGAGGGTTGCTCAGCCCCAGCATTTT.

This clone was recorded only once. The rearrangement links TRBV6-5 to TRBJ1-3; tentatively, D is TRBD1 (5 bases). The CDR3 length is 15 residues. V shed 6 bases and J shed 0 bases, with 12 bases lying between them. Per germline, CDR1 MNHEY and CDR2 SVGAGI. The CDR3 nucleotides are TGTGCCAGCAGCTCCACTACAGGCTCTGGAAACACCATATATTTT. This translates into CASSSTTGSGNTIYF.

The V call is TRBV19, the J call TRBJ1-2; TRBD1 agrees at 8 bases. CDR1 and CDR2 from the germline V gene are LNHDA and SQIVND (reference sequence). J was trimmed by 4 bases and V by 10 bases; bases with no gene match: 5. This CDR3 spans 12 amino acids. This CDR3 is CATGTGLYGYTF. Written as DNA, the CDR3 is TGTGCCACAGGGACAGGACTCTATGGCTACACCTTC.

This clone was counted once. This rearrangement joins TRBV29-1 to TRBJ1-1; a possible D gene is TRBD1 (6 bases). CDR1 is SQVTM, CDR2 ANQGSEA, per germline. CDR3 length equals 13 residues. The ends were cut back, 6 bases at V and 4 bases at J, with 15 bases in the middle. The chain's CDR3 is CSVGQGSRTEAFF. For the CDR3, the DNA is TGCAGCGTGGGTCAGGGGTCGCGCACTGAAGCTTTCTTT.